The 15 T cell receptor beta chains below were found in one sample sequenced in a study of T cells in Graves' hyperthyroidism and ophthalmopathy. Amplified regions were TCR beta CDR3 sequences from RNA transcripts. Initially, a first-round RT-PCR of the TCR CDR3 employed the HTBI primer set. Each CDR3 protein gets one entry after TCRdb re-called the multiplex PCR reads with MiXCR. In the table there are about 540,000 distinct CDR3 sequences, approximately 44% of which are singletons. The sequenced material came from peripheral blood or thyroid tissue (not recorded which). These receptor sequences come from a woman aged 18-30 years with Graves' hyperthyroidism.

This clonotype was seen more than once but under ten times. The rearrangement uses TRBV2 and TRBJ2-7; possibly TRBD1 for D (7 bases). V lost 6 bases to trimming and J lost 1 base, with 16 bases between them. The CDR3 loop spans 15 amino acids. Germline V gives CDR1 SNHLY, CDR2 FYNNEI. The chain's CDR3 is CASSLGGTASYEQYF. DNA of the CDR3: TGTGCCAGCAGCTTAGGGGGGACAGCTTCCTACGAGCAGTACTTC.

This clonotype was seen more than once but under ten times. This chain links TRBV29-1 with TRBJ1-3, with D perhaps matching TRBD1 (5 bases). Trimming removed 0 bases at V and 3 bases at J, with 9 bases between. Germline loops: CDR1 SQVTM, CDR2 ANQGSEA. The length of the CDR3 is 14 residues. CDR3 nucleotide sequence: TGCAGCGTTGAAGATTGGACATTTGGAAACACCATATATTTT. Protein product: CSVEDWTFGNTIYF.

The CDR3 nucleotides are TGTGCCACCAGTGCCCCCCAGGACAACAACTATGGCTACACCTTC. It encodes CATSAPQDNNYGYTF. The rearrangement uses TRBV24-1 and TRBJ1-2; a weak D match, TRBD1 (5 bases). Germline values: CDR1 KGHDR, CDR2 SFDVKD. V lost 5 bases, J lost 2 bases, and 14 bases lay in between. The CDR3 has 15 residues.

The chain employs TRBV7-6 and TRBJ2-7; D may be TRBD1 (7 bases). The CDR3 runs to 12 residues. With 5 bases removed from V and 6 bases from J, the gap between germline ends came to 11 bases. CDR1 is SGHVS, CDR2 FNYEAQ, per germline. CDR3 protein: CASSRGRGEQYF. The CDR3 coding sequence is TGTGCCAGCAGCAGGGGGCGGGGCGAGCAGTACTTC.

The CDR3 nucleotides read TGTGCCAGCAGCTTAAAAGACAGGTCCTACGAGCAGTACTTC. It codes for CASSLKDRSYEQYF. V and J are TRBV7-9 and TRBJ2-7; D is possibly TRBD1 (6 bases). Germline lookup yields CDR1 SEHNR and CDR2 FQNEAQ (reference sequence). V was cut by 2 bases and J by 1 base, with 9 bases left in between. The CDR3 spans 14 residues.

The chain joins TRBV19 to TRBJ2-2; 8 bases match TRBD2. Germline trimming cut 7 bases from V and 4 bases from J; bases unmatched to any gene: 11. The germline V gene has CDR1 LNHDA and CDR2 SQIVND (reference sequence). This CDR3 is 16 amino acids long. This CDR3 is CASKGGTGLVTGELFF. CDR3 nucleotides: TGTGCCAGTAAGGGGGGCACGGGACTAGTCACCGGGGAGCTGTTTTTT.

The rearrangement links TRBV7-2 to TRBJ2-5; possible D gene TRBD2, 7 bases. The CDR3 covers 16 residues. Germline CDR1 is SGHTA and CDR2 is FQGNSA. V shed 2 bases and J shed 0 bases, with 13 bases lying between them. In DNA, the CDR3 is TGTGCCAGCAGCTTATCGGGGGGCGTAGACCAAGAGACCCAGTACTTC. This translates into CASSLSGGVDQETQYF.

This clonotype was recorded only once. The V and J genes are TRBV20-1 and TRBJ1-5; maybe TRBD1 (6 bases). The CDR3 has 14 amino acids. Germline V gene sequence: CDR1 DFQATT, CDR2 SNEGSKA (reference sequence). Trimming shortened V by 3 bases and J by 4 bases, and 13 bases separated the two germline ends. CDR3 bases: TGCAGTGCTAGGACTGGACAGCGAAATCAGCCCCAGCATTTT. Encoded protein: CSARTGQRNQPQHF.

The chain employs TRBV20-1 and TRBJ2-7; D perhaps matches TRBD1 (6 bases). Germline-derived CDR1 and CDR2 are DFQATT and SNEGSKA (reference sequence). V lost 1 base and J 7 bases, leaving 14 bases between the germline ends. The CDR3 is 13 residues long. CDR3 loop: CSARGDTAQEQYF. The CDR3 DNA follows: TGCAGTGCTAGAGGGGACACCGCCCAAGAGCAGTACTTC.

This clonotype has more than one count but fewer than ten. The chain recombines TRBV10-3 with TRBJ1-5; the D is unclear. Germline assignment: CDR1 ENHRY and CDR2 SYGVKD. V lost 10 bases and J lost 3, with 16 bases in between. The length of the CDR3 is 14 residues. CDR3 coding DNA: TGTGCCAGTGCGACCCTTCCCCACAATCAGCCCCAGCATTTT. Translating it yields CASATLPHNQPQHF.

Only a few counts were recorded for this clonotype. The gene calls are TRBV2 and TRBJ1-4, with 8 positions matching TRBD1. After removal of 5 bases from V and 6 bases from J, the junction contained 5 bases not matched to a gene. The CDR3 consists of 14 residues. The germline CDR1 and CDR2 sequences are SNHLY and FYNNEI. The CDR3: CASSRTGGDEKLFF. The CDR3 DNA reads TGTGCCAGCAGTCGTACAGGGGGGGATGAAAAACTGTTTTTT.

This clonotype has at least ten counts. The chain employs TRBV7-2 and TRBJ1-1; TRBD1 aligns across 7 bases. V shed 5 bases and J 4 bases; nucleotides not matched to a gene: 1. The CDR3 has 12 residues. From germline, CDR1 is SGHTA and CDR2 FQGNSA. The CDR3 sequence is CASSHRGTEAFF. CDR3 DNA: TGTGCCAGCAGCCACAGGGGCACTGAAGCTTTCTTT.

This clonotype has at least ten counts. The chain employs TRBV7-9 and TRBJ1-5, with D possibly matching TRBD1 (5 bases). This CDR3 comprises 13 residues. Germline lookup yields CDR1 SEHNR and CDR2 FQNEAQ (reference sequence). Trimming took off 5 bases at V and 3 bases at J, with 8 bases between the two ends. The CDR3 nucleotides are TGTGCCAGCAGCCGGGACCTCAATCAGCCCCAGCATTTT. The encoded protein is CASSRDLNQPQHF.

This clonotype has more than one count but fewer than ten. The chain combines TRBV2 with TRBJ2-6; no clear D. CDR3 length: 16 residues. CDR1 is SNHLY, CDR2 FYNNEI, per germline. Trimming cost V 5 bases and J 1 base, with 12 bases left between them. In DNA form, the CDR3 reads TGTGCCAGCAGTTCAATCCTCGAGTCTGGGGCCAACGTCCTGACTTTC. Protein product: CASSSILESGANVLTF.

The chain carries TRBV5-8 and TRBJ1-1; D call uncertain. The CDR3 covers 15 residues. The germline CDR1 and CDR2 sequences are SGHTS and YDEGEE. The V gene lost 7 bases and the J gene lost 0 bases, with 16 bases spanning the gap. CDR3 coding DNA: TGTGCCAGCCGCGGTGGTAACCTCATGAACACTGAAGCTTTCTTT. Protein sequence: CASRGGNLMNTEAFF.